These 29 T cell receptor beta chains came from one sample sequenced in a study of CD8 T cells in ankylosing spondylitis. TCRdb reprocessed the 5' RACE reads with MiXCR, giving one entry per CDR3 protein. Among fewer than 250,000 distinct CDR3 sequences, about 11% were seen once, and the ten largest hold roughly a fifth. Sequencing was done on a sample of blood, either unsorted or a sorted T cell fraction (not recorded which). The source of these receptors is a male donor with ankylosing spondylitis or in good health (not recorded which).

Concerning this clonotype: This sequence may be a read error, since a much larger clone differs from it by one base. CDR3 sequence: CASSLRDTSTDTQYF. CDR3 nucleotides: TGTGCCAGCAGCTTAAGAGACACTAGCACAGATACGCAGTATTTT. V and J are TRBV7-9 and TRBJ2-3; D ambiguous. Per germline, CDR1 SEHNR and CDR2 FQNEAQ (reference sequence). Trimming pared 2 bases from V and 0 bases from J, leaving 9 bases between. This CDR3 contains 15 residues.

The chain links TRBV18 to TRBJ2-2; D is uncertain. This CDR3 is built from 15 residues. The V gene lost 0 bases and the J gene lost 1 base, with 6 bases spanning the gap. Germline lookup yields CDR1 KGHSH and CDR2 LQKENI. Here the CDR3 reads CASSPPSRNTGELFF. The CDR3 DNA reads TGTGCCAGCTCACCACCGAGCAGGAACACCGGGGAGCTGTTTTTT. Together with reference TRBV18 and TRBJ2-2, the CDR3 gives the full variable domain: NAGVMQNPRHLVRRRGQEARLRCSPMKGHSHVYWYRQLPEEGLKFMVYLQKENIIDESGMPKERFSAEFPKEGPSILRIQQVVRGDSAAYFCASSPPSRNTGELFFGEGSRLTVL.

This chain links TRBV19 with TRBJ1-1; TRBD1 matches at 7 bases. The germline CDR1 and CDR2 sequences are LNHDA and SQIVND (reference sequence). Trimming took 5 bases from V and 4 from J; bases not matched to a gene: 7. This CDR3 contains 14 residues. The CDR3 reads CASSPSQGTTEAFF. As DNA, the CDR3 is TGTGCCAGTAGTCCCTCACAGGGGACCACTGAAGCTTTCTTT.

This clonotype was seen more than once but under ten times. This sequence joins TRBV5-1 and TRBJ2-5; D is ambiguous. The germline V and J ends were trimmed by 0 bases and 0 bases, with 9 bases remaining between them. This CDR3 contains 15 residues. From germline, CDR1 is SGHRS and CDR2 YFSETQ. CDR3: CASSLGGLDQETQYF. In nucleotides, the CDR3 is TGCGCCAGCAGCTTGGGTGGGTTGGACCAAGAGACCCAGTACTTC.

This clonotype came up many times. This chain uses TRBV7-3 with TRBJ2-3, with D perhaps matching TRBD2 (6 bases). CDR1 and CDR2 from the germline V gene are SGHTA and FQGTGA. The CDR3 totals 14 residues. Trimming stripped 5 bases from V and 2 bases from J, with 11 bases between. CDR3 in DNA: TGTGCCAGCAGCCTGAGCGGGCCCACAGATACGCAGTATTTT. This encodes CASSLSGPTDTQYF.

This sequence joins TRBV5-5 and TRBJ1-6; D not certain. This CDR3 is built from 11 residues. The ends were cut back, 0 bases at V and 18 bases at J, with 10 bases in the middle. CDR1 is SGHKS and CDR2 is YYEKEE in the germline V gene (reference sequence). The CDR3 DNA is TGTGCCAGCAGCTTGGAAGGTTCCCACCACTTT. Residues: CASSLEGSHHF.

The chain recombines TRBV2 with TRBJ1-5; D gene unclear. The CDR3 is made up of 15 amino acids. V gave up 1 base and J gave up 5 bases, with 12 bases separating them. Looked up from germline, CDR1 is SNHLY and CDR2 is FYNNEI. The CDR3 protein is CASSEDGPPDQPQHF. The CDR3 DNA reads as TGTGCCAGCAGTGAAGACGGGCCCCCAGATCAGCCCCAGCATTTT.

The rearrangement links TRBV20-1 to TRBJ1-6; no clear D gene. There are 14 residues in the CDR3. The V gene lost 1 base and the J gene lost 6 bases, with 10 bases spanning the gap. From germline, CDR1 is DFQATT and CDR2 SNEGSKA (reference sequence). The CDR3 coding sequence is TGCAGTGCTAGAGGTTTATCCGGTAATTCACCCCTCCACTTT. Translated: CSARGLSGNSPLHF.

This rearrangement joins TRBV30 to TRBJ2-2, with D perhaps TRBD2 (6 bases). V lost 0 bases to trimming and J lost 1 base, with 15 bases between them. This CDR3 comprises 17 residues. Germline CDR1 is GTSNPN and CDR2 is SVGIG (reference sequence). In DNA form, the CDR3 reads TGTGCCTGGAGTGTATTCGGGGGATGGGTGAACACCGGGGAGCTGTTTTTT. Protein product: CAWSVFGGWVNTGELFF.

The rearrangement joins TRBV18 to TRBJ1-1, with TRBD1 identical over 7 bases. Germline V CDR1 and CDR2: KGHSH, LQKENI. J was trimmed by 7 bases and V by 3 bases; bases with no gene match: 5. This CDR3 is 13 amino acids long. Written as DNA, the CDR3 is TGTGCCAGCTCACCGGGACAGCCGATTGAAGCTTTCTTT. Its protein product is CASSPGQPIEAFF. Variable domain in full (rest from reference TRBV18 and TRBJ1-1): NAGVMQNPRHLVRRRGQEARLRCSPMKGHSHVYWYRQLPEEGLKFMVYLQKENIIDESGMPKERFSAEFPKEGPSILRIQQVVRGDSAAYFCASSPGQPIEAFFGQGTRLTVV.

This clonotype was counted many times. The chain recombines TRBV24-1 with TRBJ2-3; a weak D match, TRBD2 (6 bases). The CDR3 spans 13 residues. Per germline, CDR1 KGHDR and CDR2 SFDVKD. Trimming cost V 3 bases and J 8 bases, with 11 bases left between them. CDR3 sequence: CATSDPGLSTQYF. CDR3 coding DNA: TGTGCCACCAGTGATCCCGGACTATCTACGCAGTATTTT.

In this sample, this clonotype turned up many times. The V call is TRBV10-3, the J call TRBJ2-5; 11 bases map to TRBD2. Germline V CDR1 and CDR2: ENHRY, SYGVKD. Unmatched junction bases numbered 7, after V lost 2 bases and J lost 2 bases. There are 17 residues in the CDR3. The CDR3: CAISERASGGLQETQYF. In nucleotides, the CDR3 is TGTGCCATCAGTGAGAGGGCTAGCGGGGGGCTACAAGAGACCCAGTACTTC.

The sample holds many counts of this clonotype. For the CDR3, the DNA is TGTGCCACCAGTCAGGGGGGAACAGATACGCAGTATTTT. Protein: CATSQGGTDTQYF. V usage is TRBV24-1 and J usage is TRBJ2-3; TRBD1 might be the D (7 bases). The CDR3 covers 13 residues. The ends were cut back, 6 bases at V and 3 bases at J, with 9 bases in the middle. The V gene's germline CDR1 is KGHDR and CDR2 SFDVKD.

V gene TRBV11-2 combines with J gene TRBJ2-6; no clear D gene. The CDR3 runs 16 residues. Looked up from germline, CDR1 is SGHAT and CDR2 is FQNNGV. The V end was cut by 5 bases, the J end by 4 bases, with 15 bases between. CDR3 DNA sequence: TGTGCCAGCAGCCCCGACAATTTTGAGGGGGCCAACGTCCTGACTTTC. Protein: CASSPDNFEGANVLTF.

This clonotype was counted ten times or more. The rearrangement links TRBV3-1 to TRBJ1-2, with 7 bases matching TRBD1. Germline V CDR1 and CDR2: LGHDT, YNNKEL (reference sequence). J was trimmed by 4 bases and V by 7 bases; bases with no gene match: 9. The CDR3 loop spans 14 amino acids. CDR3 protein: CASTSTGFGYGYTF. The CDR3 region has the DNA TGTGCCAGCACCTCGACAGGGTTTGGCTATGGCTACACCTTC.

In its sample, this clonotype was seen many times. This chain uses TRBV29-1 with TRBJ2-3; D not resolved. The germline gives CDR1 SQVTM, CDR2 ANQGSEA. Trimming removed 4 bases at V and 8 bases at J, with 10 bases between. The CDR3 totals 11 residues. CDR3 bases: TGCAGCGTTGTTAACGGCGTTACGCAGTATTTT. This translates into CSVVNGVTQYF.

This clonotype was observed a few times. The chain uses TRBV29-1 and TRBJ2-5; 7 positions agree with TRBD2. Germline CDR1 is SQVTM and CDR2 is ANQGSEA. V was clipped by 7 bases and J by 4 bases; unmatched bases: 9. This CDR3 has 13 residues. The CDR3 here is CSGRGVRGETQYF. CDR3 DNA sequence: TGCAGCGGACGGGGGGTTCGGGGAGAGACCCAGTACTTC.

This clonotype was detected a few times. The J gene is TRBJ2-3, the V gene TRBV28; maybe TRBD2 (6 bases). The CDR3 extends over 16 amino acids. V lost 6 bases and J 3 bases, leaving 19 bases between the germline ends. CDR1 is MDHEN and CDR2 is SYDVKM in the germline V gene. The CDR3 nucleotides read TGTGCCAGCAGGGGCGGGACCAATCTCGGGACAGATACGCAGTATTTT. It specifies CASRGGTNLGTDTQYF.

This clonotype was recorded at least ten times. V gene TRBV5-6 combines with J gene TRBJ2-3; 7 bases match TRBD2. The CDR3 contains 17 residues. The germline CDR1 and CDR2 sequences are SGHDT and YYEEEE. Germline trimming cut 1 base from V and 0 bases from J; bases unmatched to any gene: 8. DNA of the CDR3: TGTGCCAGCAGCTTGCTATCGGGGGGTACTAGCACAGATACGCAGTATTTT. It yields the protein CASSLLSGGTSTDTQYF.

The chain employs TRBV12-3 or TRBV12-4 and TRBJ2-7; a weak D match, TRBD2 (5 bases). Trimming left V 2 bases short and J 7 bases short, with 21 bases between. This CDR3 spans 16 amino acids. The CDR3 nucleotides are TGTGCCAGCAGTTTAATTGGTAGCGCTACATATCCGGAGCAGTACTTC. It specifies CASSLIGSATYPEQYF.

This clonotype was seen ten or more times. DNA of the CDR3: TGCAGTGCAAGACTGGATGGCTACACCTTC. Its protein is CSARLDGYTF. This chain uses TRBV20-1 with TRBJ1-2, with D hard to call. This CDR3 is 10 amino acids long. From germline, CDR1 is DFQATT and CDR2 SNEGSKA (reference sequence). V lost 6 bases and J lost 6, with 8 bases in between.

This clonotype was recorded many times. The chain joins TRBV12-3 or TRBV12-4 to TRBJ2-1; 13 positions match TRBD2. V dropped 3 bases and J dropped 4; count of bases not matched to a gene: 3. The CDR3 has 16 residues. CDR3 amino acids: CASSLTSGGIYNEQFF. CDR3 coding DNA: TGTGCCAGCAGTTTGACTAGCGGGGGGATATACAATGAGCAGTTCTTC.

Ten or more counts support this clonotype. The chain carries TRBV20-1 and TRBJ2-3; D gene unclear. CDR3 length equals 13 residues. Trimming cost V 0 bases and J 8 bases, with 12 bases left between them. Germline-derived CDR1 and CDR2 are DFQATT and SNEGSKA (reference sequence). The CDR3 DNA sequence: TGCAGTGCTAGAGATTTGTGGGCAGGTACGCAGTATTTT. Its protein product is CSARDLWAGTQYF.

This clonotype appeared many times. The rearrangement links TRBV9 to TRBJ2-7, with 8 bases matching TRBD2. Germline trimming cut 0 bases from V and 4 bases from J; bases unmatched to any gene: 12. Germline-derived CDR1 and CDR2 are SGDLS and YYNGEE. CDR3 size: 17 residues. CDR3 amino acids: CASSVGGLEGGGYEQYF. Written as DNA, the CDR3 is TGTGCCAGCAGCGTAGGGGGACTAGAGGGGGGAGGATACGAGCAGTACTTC.

The sample holds many counts of this clonotype. The CDR3 here is CSATGTGLYGYTF. Here the CDR3 DNA reads TGCAGTGCTACAGGGACCGGCCTCTATGGCTACACCTTC. The V call is TRBV20-1, the J call TRBJ1-2; TRBD1 might be the D (5 bases). Germline values: CDR1 DFQATT, CDR2 SNEGSKA (reference sequence). Between the trimmed V and J ends, which lost 4 bases and 4 bases, there was a span of 13 bases. The CDR3 totals 13 residues.

This clonotype was observed many times. This chain links TRBV6-5 with TRBJ1-6; the D is unclear. CDR3 length: 15 residues. Between the trimmed V and J ends, which lost 1 base and 6 bases, there was a span of 10 bases. The germline gives CDR1 MNHEY, CDR2 SVGAGI. The CDR3 bases are TGTGCCAGCAGTTACTTTGGGAAATCTAATTCACCCCTCCACTTT. Translated, it gives CASSYFGKSNSPLHF.

The V gene is TRBV5-5, the J gene TRBJ2-7, with D possibly being TRBD2 (5 bases). This CDR3 is 14 amino acids long. Germline assignment: CDR1 SGHKS and CDR2 YYEKEE (reference sequence). Trimming stripped 6 bases from V and 7 bases from J, with 20 bases between. The CDR3 reads CASNSPTLPGEQYF. CDR3 DNA: TGTGCCAGCAACTCACCGACCCTACCGGGGGAGCAGTACTTC.

There are many counts of this clonotype. V usage is TRBV4-1 and J usage is TRBJ1-4; D may be TRBD1 (6 bases). Trimming shortened V by 0 bases and J by 4 bases, and 15 bases separated the two germline ends. The CDR3 is 17 amino acids. Germline V lookup: CDR1 MGHRA, CDR2 YSYEKL. CDR3 in amino acids: CASSQEPSGGYNEKLFF. The CDR3 nucleotides are TGCGCCAGCAGCCAAGAGCCGTCCGGGGGCTATAATGAAAAACTGTTTTTT.

The table lists this clonotype with many counts. V is TRBV7-6 and J is TRBJ1-2; 8 bases are shared with TRBD1. Germline trimming cut 6 bases from V and 3 bases from J; bases unmatched to any gene: 3. The CDR3 sequence is 13 residues long. Germline V lookup: CDR1 SGHVS, CDR2 FNYEAQ. The CDR3 bases are TGTGCCAGCAGTCTGGACAGGGACTATGGCTACACCTTC. It encodes CASSLDRDYGYTF.